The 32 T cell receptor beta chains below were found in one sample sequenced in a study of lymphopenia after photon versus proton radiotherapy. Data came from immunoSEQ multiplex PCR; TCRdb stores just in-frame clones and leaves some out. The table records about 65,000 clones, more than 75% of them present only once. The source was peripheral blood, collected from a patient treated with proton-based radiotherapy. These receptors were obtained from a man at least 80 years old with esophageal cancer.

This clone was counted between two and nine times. CDR3 nucleotide sequence: TGCGCCAGCAGCTTGGACAGTATCTATGGCTACACCTTC. It yields the protein CASSLDSIYGYTF. The V call is TRBV5-1, the J call TRBJ1-2, with unresolved D. The CDR3 totals 13 residues. The V and J ends lost 0 bases and 4 bases respectively, with 7 bases between them. From germline, CDR1 is SGHRS and CDR2 YFSETQ. The complete variable domain, with remaining parts taken from reference TRBV5-1 and TRBJ1-2, reads KAGVTQTPRYLIKTRGQQVTLSCSPISGHRSVSWYQQTPGQGLQFLFEYFSETQRNKGNFPGRFSGRQFSNSRSEMNVSTLELGDSALYLCASSLDSIYGYTFGSGTRLTVV.

Written as DNA, the CDR3 is TGCAGCGTCCACAGGGGGGATACGCAGTATTTT. It encodes CSVHRGDTQYF. The chain links TRBV29-1 to TRBJ2-3; TRBD1 aligns across 8 bases. CDR3 length: 11 residues. The junction had 2 bases not matched to a gene; V was cut back by 6 bases and J by 6 bases. CDR1 and CDR2 from the germline V gene are SQVTM and ANQGSEA.

The CDR3 region has the DNA TGCGCCAGCACCCTGAGCGGGGGCGAATACAATGAGCAGTTCTTC. It codes for CASTLSGGEYNEQFF. The chain has TRBV5-1 and TRBJ2-1; 8 bases fit TRBD2. The germline CDR1 and CDR2 sequences are SGHRS and YFSETQ. Trimming removed 6 bases from V and 4 bases from J; junction bases left unmatched: 9. This CDR3 region has 15 residues.

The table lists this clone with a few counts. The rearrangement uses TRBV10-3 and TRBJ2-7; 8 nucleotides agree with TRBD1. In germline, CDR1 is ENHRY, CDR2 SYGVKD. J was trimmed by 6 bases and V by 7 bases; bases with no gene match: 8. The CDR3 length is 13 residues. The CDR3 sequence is CAIMGQAMGEQYF. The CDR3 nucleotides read TGTGCCATCATGGGACAGGCGATGGGCGAGCAGTACTTC.

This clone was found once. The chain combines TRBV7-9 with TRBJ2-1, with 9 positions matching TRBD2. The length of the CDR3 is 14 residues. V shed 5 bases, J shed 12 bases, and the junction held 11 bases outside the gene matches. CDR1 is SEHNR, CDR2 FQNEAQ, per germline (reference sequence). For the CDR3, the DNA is TGTGCCAGCAGCATTAGCGCGGGGGGGACCTCGCAGTTCTTC. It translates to CASSISAGGTSQFF.

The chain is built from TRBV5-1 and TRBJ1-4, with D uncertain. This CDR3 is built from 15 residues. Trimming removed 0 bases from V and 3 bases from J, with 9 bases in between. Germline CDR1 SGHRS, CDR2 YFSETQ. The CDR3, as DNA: TGCGCCAGCAGCTTGGAGTCGGTGGCTAATGAAAAACTGTTTTTT. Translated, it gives CASSLESVANEKLFF.

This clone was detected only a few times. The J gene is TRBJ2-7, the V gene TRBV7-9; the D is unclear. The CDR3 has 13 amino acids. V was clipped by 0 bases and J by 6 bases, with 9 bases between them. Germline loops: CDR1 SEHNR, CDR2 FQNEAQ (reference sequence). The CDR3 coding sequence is TGTGCCAGCAGCTTAGCGGGCCTTGGCGAGCAGTACTTC. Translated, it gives CASSLAGLGEQYF.

The CDR3: CASSLPGTGYGYTF. Here the CDR3 DNA reads TGTGCCAGCAGCCTTCCGGGGACAGGGTATGGCTACACCTTC. The chain employs TRBV6-1 and TRBJ1-2, with 9 bases identical to TRBD1. The CDR3 covers 14 residues. The V and J ends lost 6 bases and 5 bases, in that order; junction bases with no gene match: 7. Germline V lookup: CDR1 MNHNS, CDR2 SASEGT.

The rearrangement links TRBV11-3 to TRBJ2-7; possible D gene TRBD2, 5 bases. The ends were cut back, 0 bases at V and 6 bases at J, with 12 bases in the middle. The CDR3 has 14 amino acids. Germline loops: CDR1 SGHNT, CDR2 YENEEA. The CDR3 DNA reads TGTGCCAGCAGCTTAGATCCAGCACGGGGCGAGCAGTACTTC. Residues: CASSLDPARGEQYF.

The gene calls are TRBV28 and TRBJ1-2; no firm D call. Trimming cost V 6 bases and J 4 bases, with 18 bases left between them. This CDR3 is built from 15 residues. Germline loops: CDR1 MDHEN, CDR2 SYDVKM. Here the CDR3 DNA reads TGTGCCAGCAGGGGGATGGGGAAATCCTCCTATGGCTACACCTTC. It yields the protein CASRGMGKSSYGYTF.

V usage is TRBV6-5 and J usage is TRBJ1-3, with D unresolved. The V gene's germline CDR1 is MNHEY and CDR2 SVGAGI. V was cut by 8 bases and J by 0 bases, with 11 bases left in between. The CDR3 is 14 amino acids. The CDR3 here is CASGRLSSGNTIYF. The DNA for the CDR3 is TGTGCCAGCGGGAGACTGAGCTCTGGAAACACCATATATTTT.

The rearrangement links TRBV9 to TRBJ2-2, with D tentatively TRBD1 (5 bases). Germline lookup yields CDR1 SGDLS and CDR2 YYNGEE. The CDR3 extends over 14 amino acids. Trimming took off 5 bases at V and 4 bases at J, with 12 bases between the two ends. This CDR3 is CASSVHTGTGELFF. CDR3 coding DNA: TGTGCCAGCAGTGTTCATACAGGCACCGGGGAGCTGTTTTTT.

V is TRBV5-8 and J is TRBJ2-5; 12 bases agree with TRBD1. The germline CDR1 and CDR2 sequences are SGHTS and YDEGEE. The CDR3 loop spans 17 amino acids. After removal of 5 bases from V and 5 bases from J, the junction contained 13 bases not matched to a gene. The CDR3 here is CASSPGTGGSLAETQYF. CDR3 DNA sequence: TGTGCCAGCAGTCCCGGGACAGGGGGCTCATTGGCGGAGACCCAGTACTTC.

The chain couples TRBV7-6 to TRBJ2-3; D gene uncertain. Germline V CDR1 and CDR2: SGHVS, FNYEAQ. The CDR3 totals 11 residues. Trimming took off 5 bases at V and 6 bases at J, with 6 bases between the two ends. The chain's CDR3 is CASSVGDTQYF. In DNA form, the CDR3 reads TGTGCCAGCAGCGTGGGTGATACGCAGTATTTT.

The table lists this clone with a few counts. The CDR3 sequence is CASSTNRGRSYEQYF. The CDR3 coding sequence is TGTGCCAGCAGTACCAACAGGGGACGTTCCTACGAGCAGTACTTC. The rearrangement uses TRBV7-2 and TRBJ2-7; 7 nucleotides agree with TRBD1. The germline V gene has CDR1 SGHTA and CDR2 FQGNSA. After removal of 6 bases from V and 1 base from J, the junction contained 9 bases not matched to a gene. The CDR3 runs 15 residues.

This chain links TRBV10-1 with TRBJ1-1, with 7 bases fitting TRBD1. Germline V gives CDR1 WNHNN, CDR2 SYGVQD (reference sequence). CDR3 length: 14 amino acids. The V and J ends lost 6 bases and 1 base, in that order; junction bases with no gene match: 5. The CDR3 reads CASSAGGRNTEAFF. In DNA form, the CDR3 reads TGCGCCAGCAGCGCAGGGGGGCGGAACACTGAAGCTTTCTTT.

In nucleotides, the CDR3 is TGCGCCAGCAGGCTGGCAGATACGCAGTATTTT. Translation gives CASRLADTQYF. The chain uses TRBV5-1 and TRBJ2-3, with D hard to call. The CDR3 runs to 11 residues. CDR1 and CDR2 (germline): SGHRS, YFSETQ. Deletions cut 5 bases from V and 4 bases from J, with 5 bases between.

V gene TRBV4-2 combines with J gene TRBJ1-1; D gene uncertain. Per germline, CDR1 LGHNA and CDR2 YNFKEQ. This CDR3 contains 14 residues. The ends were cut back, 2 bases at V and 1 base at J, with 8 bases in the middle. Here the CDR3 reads CASSQTAPNTEAFF. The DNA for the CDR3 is TGTGCCAGCAGCCAAACGGCCCCGAACACTGAAGCTTTCTTT.

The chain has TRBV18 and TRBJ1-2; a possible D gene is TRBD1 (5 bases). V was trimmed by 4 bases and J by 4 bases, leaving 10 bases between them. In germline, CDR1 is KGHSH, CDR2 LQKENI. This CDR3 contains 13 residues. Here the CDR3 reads CASSRQGPYGYTF. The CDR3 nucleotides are TGTGCCAGCTCACGTCAGGGACCCTATGGCTACACCTTC.

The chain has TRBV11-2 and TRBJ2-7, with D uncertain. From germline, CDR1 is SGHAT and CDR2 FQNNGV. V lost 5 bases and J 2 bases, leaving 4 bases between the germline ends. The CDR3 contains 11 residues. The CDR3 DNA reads TGTGCCAGCAGCAGGGCCTACGAGCAGTACTTC. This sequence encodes CASSRAYEQYF.

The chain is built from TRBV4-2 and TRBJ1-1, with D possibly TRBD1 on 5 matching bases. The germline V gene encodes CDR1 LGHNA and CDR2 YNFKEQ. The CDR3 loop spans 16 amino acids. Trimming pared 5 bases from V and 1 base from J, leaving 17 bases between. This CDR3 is CASSGLSRDGNTEAFF. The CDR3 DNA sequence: TGTGCCAGCAGCGGGCTTTCCCGGGACGGGAACACTGAAGCTTTCTTT.

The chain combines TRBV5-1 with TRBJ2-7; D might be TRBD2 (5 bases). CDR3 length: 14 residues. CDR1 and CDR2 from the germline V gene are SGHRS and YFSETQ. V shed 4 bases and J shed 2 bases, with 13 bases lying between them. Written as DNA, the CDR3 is TGCGCCAGCAGCCCCCCCAGCGGAACCTACGAGCAGTACTTC. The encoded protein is CASSPPSGTYEQYF.

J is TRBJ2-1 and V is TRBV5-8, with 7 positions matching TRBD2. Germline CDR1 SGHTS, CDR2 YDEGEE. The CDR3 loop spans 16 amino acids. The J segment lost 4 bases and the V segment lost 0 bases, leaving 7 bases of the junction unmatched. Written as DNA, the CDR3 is TGTGCCAGCAGCTTGGGAAGGGGAGGGGATTACAATGAGCAGTTCTTC. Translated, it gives CASSLGRGGDYNEQFF.

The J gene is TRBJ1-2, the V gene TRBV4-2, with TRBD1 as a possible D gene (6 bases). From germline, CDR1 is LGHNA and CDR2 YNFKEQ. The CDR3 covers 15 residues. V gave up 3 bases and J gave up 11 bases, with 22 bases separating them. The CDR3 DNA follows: TGTGCCAGCAGCCACCCAGTGCGGGAGGCAGGGGTGTACACCTTC. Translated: CASSHPVREAGVYTF.

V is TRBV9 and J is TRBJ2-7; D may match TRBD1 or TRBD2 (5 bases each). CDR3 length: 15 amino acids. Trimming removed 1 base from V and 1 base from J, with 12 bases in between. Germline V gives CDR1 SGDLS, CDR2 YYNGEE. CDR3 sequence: CASSVTGTDSYEQYF. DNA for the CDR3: TGTGCCAGCAGCGTAACCGGGACCGATTCCTACGAGCAGTACTTC.

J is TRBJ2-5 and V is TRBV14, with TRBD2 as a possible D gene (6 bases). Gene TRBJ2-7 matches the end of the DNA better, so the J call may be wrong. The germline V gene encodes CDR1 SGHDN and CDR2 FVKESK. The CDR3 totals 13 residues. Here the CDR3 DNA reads TGTGCCAGCAGCCCCAGACTAGTAGGCGAGCAGTACTTC. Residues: CASSPRLVGEQYF.

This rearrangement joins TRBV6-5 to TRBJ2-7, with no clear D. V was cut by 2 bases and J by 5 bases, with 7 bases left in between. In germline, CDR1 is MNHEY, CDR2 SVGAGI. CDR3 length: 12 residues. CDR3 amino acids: CASSYRRNEQYF. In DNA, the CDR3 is TGTGCCAGCAGTTACCGTCGCAACGAGCAGTACTTC.

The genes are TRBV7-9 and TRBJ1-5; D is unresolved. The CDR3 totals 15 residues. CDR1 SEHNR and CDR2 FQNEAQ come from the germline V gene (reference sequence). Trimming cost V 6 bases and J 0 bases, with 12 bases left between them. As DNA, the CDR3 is TGTGCCAGCAGTTCAGACAACGCTAGCAATCAGCCCCAGCATTTT. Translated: CASSSDNASNQPQHF.

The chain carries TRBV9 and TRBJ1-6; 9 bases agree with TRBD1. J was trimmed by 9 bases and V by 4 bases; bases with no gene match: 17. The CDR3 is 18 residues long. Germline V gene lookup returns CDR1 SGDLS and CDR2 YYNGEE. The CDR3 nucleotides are TGTGCCAGCAGCCCCCCGGACAGGGGTTTTAGGTTTCCTTCACCCCTCCACTTT. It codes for CASSPPDRGFRFPSPLHF.

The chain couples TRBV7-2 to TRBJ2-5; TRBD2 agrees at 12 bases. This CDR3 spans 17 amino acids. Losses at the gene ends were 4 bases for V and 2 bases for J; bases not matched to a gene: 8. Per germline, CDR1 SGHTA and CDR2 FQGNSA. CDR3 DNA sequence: TGTGCCAGCAGCTCCTTGAGACTAGCGGGAGCACAAGAGACCCAGTACTTC. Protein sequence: CASSSLRLAGAQETQYF.

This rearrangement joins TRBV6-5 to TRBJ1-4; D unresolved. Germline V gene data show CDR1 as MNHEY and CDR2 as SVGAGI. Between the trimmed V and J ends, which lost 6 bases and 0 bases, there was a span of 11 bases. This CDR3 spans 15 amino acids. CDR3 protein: CASRPSYATNEKLFF. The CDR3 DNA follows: TGTGCCAGCAGACCTTCTTACGCAACTAATGAAAAACTGTTTTTT.

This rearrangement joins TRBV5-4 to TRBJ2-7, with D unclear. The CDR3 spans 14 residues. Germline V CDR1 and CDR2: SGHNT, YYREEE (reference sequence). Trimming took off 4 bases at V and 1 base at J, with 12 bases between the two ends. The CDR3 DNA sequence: TGTGCCAGCAGCGAAACCGTGGGGTCCTACGAGCAGTACTTC. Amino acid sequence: CASSETVGSYEQYF. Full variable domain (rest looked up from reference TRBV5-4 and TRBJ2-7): ETGVTQSPTHLIKTRGQQVTLRCSSQSGHNTVSWYQQALGQGPQFIFQYYREEENGRGNFPPRFSGLQFPNYSSELNVNALELDDSALYLCASSETVGSYEQYFGPGTRLTVT.